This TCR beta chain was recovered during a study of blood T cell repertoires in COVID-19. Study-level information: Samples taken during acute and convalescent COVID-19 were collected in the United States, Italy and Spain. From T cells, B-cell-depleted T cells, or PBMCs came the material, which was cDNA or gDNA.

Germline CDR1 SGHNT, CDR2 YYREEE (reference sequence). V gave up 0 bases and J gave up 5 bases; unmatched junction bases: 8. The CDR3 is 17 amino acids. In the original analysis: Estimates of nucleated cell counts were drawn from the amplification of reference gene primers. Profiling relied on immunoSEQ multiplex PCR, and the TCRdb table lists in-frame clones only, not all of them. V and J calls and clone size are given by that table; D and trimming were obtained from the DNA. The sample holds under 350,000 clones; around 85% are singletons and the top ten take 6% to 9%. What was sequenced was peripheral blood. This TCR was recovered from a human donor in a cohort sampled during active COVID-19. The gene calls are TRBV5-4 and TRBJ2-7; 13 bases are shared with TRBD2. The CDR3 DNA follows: TGTGCCAGCAGCTTGGGCCCGGGACTAGCGGGGCGGGACGAGCAGTACTTC. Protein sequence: CASSLGPGLAGRDEQYF.